The text below deals with one TCR beta chain. Its matching antigen is unknown. Method: immunoSEQ multiplex PCR; TCRdb's copy keeps in-frame clones and lacks some. The sample holds 450,000 to 550,000 clones, about 91% seen once. Treatment here: around 19 received Ad26.COV2.S at low or high dose, single or two shots; several received placebo; per-sample allocation not given. Collection of samples fell on day 63 after the first vaccine or placebo injection. The individual, an adult aged 18-55 years, was a donor in Boston. This sample is part of a study of Ad26.COV2.S vaccination and SARS-CoV-2 variants. About the study: Each vaccinee took Ad26.COV2.S intramuscularly, once or twice 56 days apart.

From germline, CDR1 is MRHNA and CDR2 SNTAGT. V lost 6 bases, J lost 4 bases, and 16 bases lay in between. The CDR3 extends over 14 amino acids. Study observations and caveats: Possibly, TCR breadth and depth analyses underestimated total T cell responses. Reported post-vaccination CD8+ and CD4+ T cell responses to spike showed substantial breadth.

The chain links TRBV6-4 to TRBJ2-7; D may correspond to TRBD1 or TRBD2 (5 bases each). This material consisted of peripheral blood, taken in a trial of Ad26.COV2.S vaccine versus placebo. The origin of this receptor is a person aged 18-65 years who received the Ad26.COV2.S COVID-19 vaccine or a placebo. CDR3 amino acids: CASSWDGGRYEQYF. DNA for the CDR3: TGTGCCAGCAGCTGGGACGGCGGACGATACGAGCAGTACTTC.